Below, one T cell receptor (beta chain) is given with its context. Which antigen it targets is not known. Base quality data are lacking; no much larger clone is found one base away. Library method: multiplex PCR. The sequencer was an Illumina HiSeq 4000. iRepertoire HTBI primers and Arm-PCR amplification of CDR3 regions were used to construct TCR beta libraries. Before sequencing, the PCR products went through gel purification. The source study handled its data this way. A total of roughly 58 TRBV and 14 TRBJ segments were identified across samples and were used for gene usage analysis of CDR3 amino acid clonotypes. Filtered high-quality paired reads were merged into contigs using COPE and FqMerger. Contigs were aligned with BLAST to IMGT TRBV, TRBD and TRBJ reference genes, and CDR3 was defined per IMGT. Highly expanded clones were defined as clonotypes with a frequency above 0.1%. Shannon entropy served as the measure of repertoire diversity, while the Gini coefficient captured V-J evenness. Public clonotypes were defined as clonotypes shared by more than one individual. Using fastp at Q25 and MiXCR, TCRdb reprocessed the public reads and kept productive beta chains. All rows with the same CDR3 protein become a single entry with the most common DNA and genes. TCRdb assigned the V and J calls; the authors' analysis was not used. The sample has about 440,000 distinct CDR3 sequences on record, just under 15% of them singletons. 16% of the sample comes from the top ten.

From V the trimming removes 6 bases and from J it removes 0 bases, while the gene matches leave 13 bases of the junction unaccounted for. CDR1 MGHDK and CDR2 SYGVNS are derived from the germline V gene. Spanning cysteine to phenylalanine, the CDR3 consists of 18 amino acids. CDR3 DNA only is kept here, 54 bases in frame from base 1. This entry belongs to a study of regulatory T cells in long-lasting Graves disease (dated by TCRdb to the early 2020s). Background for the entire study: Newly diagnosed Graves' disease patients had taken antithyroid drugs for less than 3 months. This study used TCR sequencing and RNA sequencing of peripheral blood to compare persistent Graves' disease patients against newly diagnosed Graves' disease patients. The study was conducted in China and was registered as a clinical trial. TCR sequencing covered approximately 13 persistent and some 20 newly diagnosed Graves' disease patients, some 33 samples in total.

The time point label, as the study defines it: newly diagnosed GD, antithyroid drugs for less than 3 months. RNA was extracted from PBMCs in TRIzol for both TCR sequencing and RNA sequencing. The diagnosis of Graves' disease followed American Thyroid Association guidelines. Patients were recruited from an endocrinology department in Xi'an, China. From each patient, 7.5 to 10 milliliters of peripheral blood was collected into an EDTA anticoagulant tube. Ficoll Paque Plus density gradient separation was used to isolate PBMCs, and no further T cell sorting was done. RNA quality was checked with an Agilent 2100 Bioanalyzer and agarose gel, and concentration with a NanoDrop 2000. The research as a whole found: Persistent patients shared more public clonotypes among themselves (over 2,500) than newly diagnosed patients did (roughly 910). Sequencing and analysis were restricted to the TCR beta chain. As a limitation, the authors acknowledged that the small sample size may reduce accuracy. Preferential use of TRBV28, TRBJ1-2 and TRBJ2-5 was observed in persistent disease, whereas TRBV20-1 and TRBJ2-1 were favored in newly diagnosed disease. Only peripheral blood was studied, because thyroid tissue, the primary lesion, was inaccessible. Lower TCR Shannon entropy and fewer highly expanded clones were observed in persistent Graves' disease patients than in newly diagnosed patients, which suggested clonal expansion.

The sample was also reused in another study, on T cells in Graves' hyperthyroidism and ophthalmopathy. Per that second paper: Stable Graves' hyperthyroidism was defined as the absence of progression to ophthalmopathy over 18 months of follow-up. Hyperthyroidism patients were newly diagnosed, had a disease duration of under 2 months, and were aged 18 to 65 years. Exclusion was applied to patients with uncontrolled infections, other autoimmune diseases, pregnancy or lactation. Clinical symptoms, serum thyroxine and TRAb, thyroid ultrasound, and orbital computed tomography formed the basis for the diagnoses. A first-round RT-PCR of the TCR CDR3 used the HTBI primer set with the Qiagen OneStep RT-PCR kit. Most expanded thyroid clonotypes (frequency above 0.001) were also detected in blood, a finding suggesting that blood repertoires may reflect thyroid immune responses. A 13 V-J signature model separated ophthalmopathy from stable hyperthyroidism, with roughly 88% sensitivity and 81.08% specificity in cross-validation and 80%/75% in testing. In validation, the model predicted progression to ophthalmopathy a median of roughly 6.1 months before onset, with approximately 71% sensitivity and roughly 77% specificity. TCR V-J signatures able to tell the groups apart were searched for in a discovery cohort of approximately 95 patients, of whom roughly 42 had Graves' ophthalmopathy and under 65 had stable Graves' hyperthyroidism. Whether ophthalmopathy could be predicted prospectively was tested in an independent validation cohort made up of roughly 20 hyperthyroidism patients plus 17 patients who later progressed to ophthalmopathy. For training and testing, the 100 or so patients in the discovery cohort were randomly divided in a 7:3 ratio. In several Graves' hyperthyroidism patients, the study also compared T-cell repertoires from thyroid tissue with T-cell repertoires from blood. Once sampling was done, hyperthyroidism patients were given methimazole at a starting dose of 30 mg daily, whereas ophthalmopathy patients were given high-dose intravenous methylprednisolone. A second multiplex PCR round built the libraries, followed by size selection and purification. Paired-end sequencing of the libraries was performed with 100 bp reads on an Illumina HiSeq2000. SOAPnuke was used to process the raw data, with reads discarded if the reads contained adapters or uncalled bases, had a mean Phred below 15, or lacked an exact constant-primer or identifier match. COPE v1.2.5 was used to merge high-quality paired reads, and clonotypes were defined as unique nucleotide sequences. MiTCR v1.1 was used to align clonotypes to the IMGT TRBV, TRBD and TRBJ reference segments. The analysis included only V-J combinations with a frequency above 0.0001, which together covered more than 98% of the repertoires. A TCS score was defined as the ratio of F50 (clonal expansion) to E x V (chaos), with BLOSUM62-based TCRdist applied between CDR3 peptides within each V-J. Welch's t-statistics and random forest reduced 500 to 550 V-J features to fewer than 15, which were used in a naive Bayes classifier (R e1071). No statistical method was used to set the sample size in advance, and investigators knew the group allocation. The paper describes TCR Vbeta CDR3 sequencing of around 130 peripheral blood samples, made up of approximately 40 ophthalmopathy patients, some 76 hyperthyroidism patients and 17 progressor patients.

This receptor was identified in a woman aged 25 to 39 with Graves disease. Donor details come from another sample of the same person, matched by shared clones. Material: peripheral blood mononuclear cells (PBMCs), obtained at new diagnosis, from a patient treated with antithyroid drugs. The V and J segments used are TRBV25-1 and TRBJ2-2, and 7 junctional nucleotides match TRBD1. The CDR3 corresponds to CASSSERGPFSNTGELFF. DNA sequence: TGTGCCAGCAGCTCAGAGAGGGGGCCATTTTCGAACACCGGGGAGCTGTTTTTT.